This record looks at one T cell receptor (beta chain) sequence and its context. The antigen is undetermined. Possible read error: a much larger clone is one base away. At the DNA level, this CDR3 is encoded by other sequences in the same sample as well. TCRdb keeps only in-frame clones here, not all; method: immunoSEQ multiplex PCR. The profile shows around 1,000,000 clones, roughly 80% of them singletons. This sample was included in a study of shared clonotypes between healthy human individuals. Points from the study as a whole: Clonotype sharing across four donors was observed for 4% to 6.5% of naive CD4 clonotypes. Measured sharing among donors was expected to vary with sequencing depth.

The CDR3 covers 13 residues. The V gene lost 0 bases and the J gene lost 2 bases, with 5 bases spanning the gap. Germline CDR1 is GTSNPN and CDR2 is SVGIG (reference sequence). The CD4+ fraction was divided into a CD45RA+ naive subset and a CD45RA-negative memory subset. Sequenced: memory CD4+ T cells from PBMCs. The sample's subset: CD45RA-negative fraction. This clonotype was obtained from a man between 18 and 29 years old in good health. Some clones in this sample may be carry-over from other donors' samples. The V and J genes are TRBV30 and TRBJ1-5, with no clear D. In DNA, the CDR3 is TGTGCCTGGAGTGTAAGGGGCAATCAGCCCCAGCATTTT. This gives the protein CAWSVRGNQPQHF.